Following are 9 T cell receptor beta chains from one sample sequenced in a study of lymphopenia after photon versus proton radiotherapy. TCRdb's table, derived via immunoSEQ multiplex PCR, lists solely in-frame clones and lacks some. The sample lists over 55,000 clones; 87% were seen once. The material sequenced was peripheral blood, taken from a patient treated with proton-based radiotherapy. The source of these receptors is an older man with esophageal cancer.

The chain employs TRBV2 and TRBJ2-3; TRBD2 aligns across 8 bases. Germline lookup yields CDR1 SNHLY and CDR2 FYNNEI. The CDR3 consists of 14 residues. The junction had 6 bases not matched to a gene; V was cut back by 4 bases and J by 6 bases. CDR3 loop: CASSAILADDTQYF. DNA of the CDR3: TGTGCCAGCAGTGCTATACTAGCGGATGATACGCAGTATTTT.

The chain links TRBV19 to TRBJ1-2, with unresolved D. The CDR3 length is 17 residues. Germline V gene data show CDR1 as LNHDA and CDR2 as SQIVND (reference sequence). V lost 7 bases to trimming and J lost 4 bases, with 25 bases between them. The CDR3 region is CASNKGGQARPLYGYTF. The CDR3 nucleotides are TGTGCCAGTAATAAGGGCGGCCAGGCCCGACCGCTCTATGGCTACACCTTC.

CDR3 sequence reads: CASSLPGGPSYEQYF. In DNA form, the CDR3 reads TGTGCCAGCAGCTTACCAGGGGGTCCCTCCTACGAGCAGTACTTC. This chain uses TRBV5-6 with TRBJ2-7; 7 bases fit TRBD1. Trimming at V came to 2 bases and at J to 0 bases, leaving 5 bases not matched to a gene. Germline CDR1 is SGHDT and CDR2 is YYEEEE. CDR3 length: 15 amino acids.

J is TRBJ2-7 and V is TRBV6-5; maybe TRBD1 (6 bases). Trimming shortened V by 6 bases and J by 3 bases, and 12 bases separated the two germline ends. CDR1 and CDR2 (germline): MNHEY, SVGAGI. This CDR3 comprises 13 residues. The DNA of the CDR3 is TGTGCCAGCAGGGACAGAGGGGTCTACGAGCAGTACTTC. It specifies CASRDRGVYEQYF.

The V gene is TRBV10-1, the J gene TRBJ2-3, with 10 bases lining up with TRBD2. The V gene's germline CDR1 is WNHNN and CDR2 SYGVQD (reference sequence). The CDR3 length is 14 residues. V gave up 6 bases and J gave up 8 bases; unmatched junction bases: 8. CDR3: CASSLAGDAVTQYF. The CDR3 nucleotides read TGCGCCAGCAGCCTAGCGGGAGATGCGGTTACGCAGTATTTT.

The chain uses TRBV19 and TRBJ1-5; no firm D call. The CDR3 extends over 14 amino acids. V dropped 4 bases and J dropped 3 bases, with 10 bases sitting between them. Germline values: CDR1 LNHDA, CDR2 SQIVND (reference sequence). The CDR3 sequence: CASSTSQLNQPQHF. The CDR3 coding sequence is TGTGCCAGTAGTACCTCACAACTCAATCAGCCCCAGCATTTT.

Notes on this clone: A single base separates this from a much larger clone, so it may be a read error. The chain employs TRBV4-1 and TRBJ1-2, with 7 bases matching TRBD1. The V gene's germline CDR1 is MGHRA and CDR2 YSYEKL. This CDR3 spans 14 amino acids. Trimming cost V 1 base and J 5 bases; bases outside gene matches: 4. CDR3 coding DNA: TGCGCCAGCAGCCAAGTGGACAGGCTATATGGCTACACCTTC. Its translation: CASSQVDRLYGYTF.

This sequence joins TRBV6-1 and TRBJ1-2; D is perhaps TRBD1 (6 bases). From germline, CDR1 is MNHNS and CDR2 SASEGT. V lost 11 bases and J lost 5, with 12 bases in between. The CDR3 covers 11 residues. The CDR3 nucleotides read TGTGCCGGGGGGGCGGCGTATGGCTACACCTTC. This gives the protein CAGGAAYGYTF.

This clone appeared once. This chain links TRBV7-9 with TRBJ2-1; 10 nucleotides agree with TRBD2. This CDR3 contains 15 residues. Germline CDR1 reads SEHNR; CDR2 reads FQNEAQ (reference sequence). The trim removed 6 bases at V and 8 bases at J, leaving 10 bases unmatched. CDR3 DNA: TGTGCCAGCAGAGTCACAGCGGGGGGGCGCGATGAGCAGTTCTTC. Translating it yields CASRVTAGGRDEQFF.